The clone carrying this T cell receptor (beta chain) was counted between two and nine times. CDR1 MNHNS and CDR2 SASEGT come from the germline V gene. This CDR3 has 16 amino acids. A J-beta primer mix and a sample-barcoded 5' primer were used in a second PCR of roughly 6 to 12 cycles. Using its own MiXCR run on the 5' RACE reads, TCRdb lists one record per CDR3 protein. The table has 550,000 to 800,000 distinct CDR3 sequences, 21% seen once. This specimen belongs to a study of blood T cells in healthy people across ages. The sequencing sample was made of blood. The V gene is TRBV6-1, the J gene TRBJ2-5; D is perhaps TRBD2 (5 bases). The DNA end is a closer match to TRBJ2-1, so the J assignment may be wrong. The clonotype originates from a man between 65 and 79 years old in good health. DNA for the CDR3: TGTGCCAGCAGTGAAGCGCTTACTAGTGAGTCGAATGAGCAGTTCTTC. It is translated as CASSEALTSESNEQFF.